The rows below give T cell receptor beta chains drawn from one sample of a study of beta chain features in type 1 diabetes. Profiling relied on immunoSEQ multiplex PCR, and the TCRdb table lists in-frame clones only, not all of them. The table shows 350,000 to 450,000 clones, with 11% to 15% occurring only once. Input material: naive CD4+ T cells from blood. The receptors here all came from a young man in good health. Each CDR3 is given with its conserved first and last residue.

J | V | CDR3
TRBJ1-5 | TRBV30 | CAWSARASRGYSNQPQHF
TRBJ2-3 | TRBV18 | CASSYRVTRELSTQYF
TRBJ1-1 | TRBV5-1 | CASRLGLGFEAFF
TRBJ2-3 | TRBV7-2 | CASSSGGTDTQYF
TRBJ2-1 | TRBV5-1 | CASSLGRLARDNEQFF
TRBJ1-1 | TRBV29-1 | CSVEDLLSYEAFF
TRBJ2-1 | TRBV4-3 | CASSQRGTGSYNEQFF
TRBJ2-1 | TRBV25-1 | CASRIQGAPYNEQFF
TRBJ2-1 | TRBV29-1 | CSVDGGGSYNEQFF
TRBJ1-1 | TRBV30 | CAWSLGRMNTEAFF
TRBJ2-1 | TRBV14 | CASSQVLQDDNEQFF
TRBJ1-6 | TRBV19 | CASSSDLVRGNSPLHF
TRBJ1-2 | TRBV18 | CASSLSQTVEYGYTF
TRBJ2-5 | TRBV5-1 | CASSPSGLLGETQYF
TRBJ2-1 | TRBV2 | CASIAGQSYNEQFF
TRBJ1-6 | TRBV9 | CASSVAWESSYNSPLHF
TRBJ1-1 | TRBV7-2 | CASSRPFRNTEAFF
TRBJ2-1 | TRBV6-5 | CATFRAKNEQFF
TRBJ2-1 | TRBV7-9 | CASSPDEEQFF
TRBJ2-2 | TRBV6-5 | CASSYSQREYTGELFF
TRBJ2-5 | TRBV18 | CASSPLGTVRNLETQYF
TRBJ2-7 | TRBV4-3 | CASSQGLQGWYEQYF
TRBJ2-5 | TRBV29-1 | CSVELRLAGVFLGQETQYF
TRBJ2-7 | TRBV29-1 | CSVEPRDRVGEQYF
TRBJ2-3 | TRBV7-9 | CASSRGEVPRTDTQYF
TRBJ2-7 | TRBV7-2 | CASSYRQAGTYEQYF
TRBJ2-3 | TRBV7-2 | CASSSGTSGHTDTQYF
TRBJ2-3 | TRBV7-2 | CASRLAGGIDTQYF
TRBJ2-3 | TRBV18 | CASSLQGASTDTQYF
TRBJ2-1 | TRBV7-3 | CASSPRLLAEYNEQFF
TRBJ2-2 | TRBV7-3 | CASSLMGGSGAGELFF
TRBJ2-5 | TRBV9 | CASSVLGETQYF
TRBJ2-5 | TRBV2 | CASSELAGGFRETQYF
TRBJ2-3 | TRBV7-2 | CASSYTGGAWDTQYF
TRBJ2-2 | TRBV4-3 | CASSQRTGPGELFF
TRBJ2-1 | TRBV30 | CAWSSNPTSRSYNEQFF
TRBJ2-1 | TRBV5-4 | CASSLEGVPEQFF
TRBJ2-3 | TRBV7-8 | CASSLGTLRDTQYF
TRBJ2-3 | TRBV7-8 | CASSSGPYTDTQYF
TRBJ1-2 | TRBV29-1 | CSVERQANYGYTF
TRBJ2-1 | TRBV29-1 | CSVPDWRGEQFF
TRBJ2-5 | TRBV14 | CASSQAQGATTQYF
TRBJ1-1 | TRBV7-2 | CASSVGLATEAFF
TRBJ2-1 | TRBV5-1 | CASSLFTDYNEQFF
TRBJ2-2 | TRBV30 | CAWSVRDTGELFF
TRBJ1-2 | TRBV4-2 | CASSQVNTEGYGYTF
TRBJ1-2 | TRBV9 | CASSVGTDPYGYTF
TRBJ2-5 | TRBV2 | CASSDVGETQYF
TRBJ2-5 | TRBV11-2 | CASRRTTGVGETQYF
TRBJ1-5 | TRBV19 | CASSNQRYQPQHF
TRBJ1-2 | TRBV19 | CASSIPLGGARGYTF
TRBJ2-5 | TRBV5-4 | CASSLAPGQINQETQYF
TRBJ2-5 | TRBV5-4 | CASSIGLAGTETQYF
TRBJ2-1 | TRBV15 | CATSILAGGQGEQFF
TRBJ2-5 | TRBV5-1 | CASSIGRSQETQYF
TRBJ2-3 | TRBV27 | CASKVRAASRADTQYF
TRBJ1-5 | TRBV5-1 | CASSSTGMWDQPQHF
TRBJ2-6 | TRBV29-1 | CSYTASGANVLTF
TRBJ2-3 | TRBV4-3 | CASSQGKGVTDTQYF